The rows below give T cell receptor beta chains drawn from one sample of a study of post-analysis software for immune sequencing data. TCRdb reanalysed the PCR reads using MiXCR and keeps one entry per CDR3 protein. The data contain about 540,000 distinct CDR3 sequences, around a third of them singletons. Sequencing input: blood. Receptors originate from a girl aged 2-17 years with multiple sclerosis. Each CDR3 is given with its conserved first and last residue. Fields, in order: J gene, V gene, CDR3 protein.

TRBJ2-1,TRBV25-1,CASSEPQISSYNEQFF
TRBJ1-1,TRBV15,CATSRDRGQGTEAFF
TRBJ2-3,TRBV4-1,CASSPPPRGTDTQYF
TRBJ2-1,TRBV20-1,CSAHSSSSYNEQFF
TRBJ1-6,TRBV5-1,CASSQTPKGQGLTPLHF
TRBJ1-1,TRBV7-8,CASTLGVALEAFF
TRBJ2-3,TRBV20-1,CSALTGGPDTQYF
TRBJ2-3,TRBV9,CASSVSRGTSNSADTQYF
TRBJ2-1,TRBV7-2,CASSLAGRGVSYNEQFF
TRBJ2-7,TRBV6-2/TRBV6-3,CASSYTGYSYEQYF
TRBJ1-3,TRBV5-5,CASSLGGSGNTIYF
TRBJ2-4,TRBV10-3,CAISAPPGGPKNIQYF
TRBJ2-7,TRBV20-1,CSASGRGLTYEQYF
TRBJ2-7,TRBV3-1,CASSHQGSSYEQYF
TRBJ2-1,TRBV6-5,CASSTGPWGEQFF
TRBJ2-5,TRBV5-1,CASSLSRGGPETQYF
TRBJ2-3,TRBV7-2,CASSLVFTGGVTDTQYF
TRBJ2-3,TRBV4-2,CASSQEGGGSTDTQYF
TRBJ2-1,TRBV13,CASSPGTSGDSYNEQFF
TRBJ1-4,TRBV20-1,CSASQSEKLFF
TRBJ1-2,TRBV10-3,CAISETRDSLRGYTF
TRBJ2-1,TRBV20-1,CSARDSGRLSYNEQFF
TRBJ2-7,TRBV5-1,CASSLEPGLTDYEQYF
TRBJ1-1,TRBV4-2,CASSQDRRQPISAFF
TRBJ2-1,TRBV5-1,CASSIGDRGRSEQFF
TRBJ1-4,TRBV7-9,CASNPTGANEKLFF
TRBJ1-2,TRBV4-1,CASSQGIQGPYGYTF
TRBJ1-5,TRBV29-1,CSVKGANQPQHF
TRBJ1-1,TRBV20-1,CSANSGVNTEALF
TRBJ1-5,TRBV20-1,CSASAPGQYSRPQHF
TRBJ1-2,TRBV6-4,CASSDSADGYTF
TRBJ2-2,TRBV9,CASSVGGDPYTGELFF
TRBJ1-1,TRBV11-3,CASSSGTKNTEAFF
TRBJ1-5,TRBV6-4,CASRDEGNQPQHF
TRBJ2-3,TRBV5-1,CASSLQGKEGTDTQYF
TRBJ1-2,TRBV20-1,CSAPPGYTF
TRBJ2-1,TRBV29-1,CSVGQGRRETQFF
TRBJ2-3,TRBV15,CATSRDRMASSTDTQYF
TRBJ2-1,TRBV5-4,CASSLRGSSNEQFF
TRBJ2-1,TRBV20-1,CSARVASGGRDNEQFF
TRBJ2-1,TRBV5-1,CASSFTGALLPYNEQFF